The clone carrying this T cell receptor beta chain appeared a few times. What it binds is unknown. The data stem from a study of beta chain features in type 1 diabetes. Study results and caveats: Across all four CD4+ subsets, people with type 1 diabetes showed modestly shorter TCRB CDR3s. Cells that show high TCR expression could be over-represented by cDNA sequencing.

Sorted populations all had greater than 98% purity. The authors reverse transcribed all of the isolated RNA, so sequencing captured expressed TCRB transcripts. This table comes from immunoSEQ multiplex PCR, and its TCRdb copy is limited to in-frame clones, with some not included. The sample yields hundreds of thousands of clones, about an eighth seen once. Looked up from germline, CDR1 is SQVTM and CDR2 is ANQGSEA. The V and J ends lost 6 bases and 2 bases respectively, with 14 bases between them. The CDR3 consists of 14 residues. What was sequenced was naive CD4+ T cells from blood. This clonotype was obtained from a man aged 18 to 30 with type 1 diabetes. This chain connects TRBV29-1 to TRBJ2-1, with TRBD2 as a possible D gene (6 bases). CDR3 region: CSVQGGSPYNEQFF. The CDR3 DNA sequence: TGCAGCGTCCAGGGAGGCAGTCCCTACAATGAGCAGTTCTTC.